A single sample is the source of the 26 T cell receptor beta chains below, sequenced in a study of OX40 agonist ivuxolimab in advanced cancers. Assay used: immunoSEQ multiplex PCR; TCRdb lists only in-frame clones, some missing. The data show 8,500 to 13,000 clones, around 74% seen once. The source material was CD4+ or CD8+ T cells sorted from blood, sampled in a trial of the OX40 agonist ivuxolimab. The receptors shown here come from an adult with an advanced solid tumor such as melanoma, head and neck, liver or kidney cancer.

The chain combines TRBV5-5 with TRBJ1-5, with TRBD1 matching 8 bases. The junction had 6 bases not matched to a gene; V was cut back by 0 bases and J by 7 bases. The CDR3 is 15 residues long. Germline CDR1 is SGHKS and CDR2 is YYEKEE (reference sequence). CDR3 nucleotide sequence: TGTGCCAGCAGCTTGGGGCAGGGGGCTAGCCAGCCCCAGCATTTT. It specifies CASSLGQGASQPQHF.

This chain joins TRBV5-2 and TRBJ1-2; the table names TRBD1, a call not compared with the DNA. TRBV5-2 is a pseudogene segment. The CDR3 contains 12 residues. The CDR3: CASTAGDYGYTF. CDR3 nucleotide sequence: TGTGCCAGCACAGCAGGGGACTATGGCTACACCTTC.

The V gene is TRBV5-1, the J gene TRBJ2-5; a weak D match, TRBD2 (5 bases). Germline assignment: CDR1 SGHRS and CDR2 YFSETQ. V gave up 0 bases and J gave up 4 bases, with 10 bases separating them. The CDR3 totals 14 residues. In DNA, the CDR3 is TGCGCCAGCAGCTTGGCCGACGGGGTAGAGACCCAGTACTTC. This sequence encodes CASSLADGVETQYF.

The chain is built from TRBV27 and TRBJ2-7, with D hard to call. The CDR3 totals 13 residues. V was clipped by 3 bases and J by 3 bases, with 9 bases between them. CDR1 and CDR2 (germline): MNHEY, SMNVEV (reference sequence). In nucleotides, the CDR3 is TGTGCCAGCAGTTTTGGCTCTAACTACGAGCAGTACTTC. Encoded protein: CASSFGSNYEQYF.

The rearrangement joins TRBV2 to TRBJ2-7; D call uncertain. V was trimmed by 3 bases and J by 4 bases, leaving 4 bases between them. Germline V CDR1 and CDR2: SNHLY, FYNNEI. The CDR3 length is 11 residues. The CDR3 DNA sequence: TGTGCCAGCAGTGAGGAGTACGAGCAGTACTTC. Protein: CASSEEYEQYF.

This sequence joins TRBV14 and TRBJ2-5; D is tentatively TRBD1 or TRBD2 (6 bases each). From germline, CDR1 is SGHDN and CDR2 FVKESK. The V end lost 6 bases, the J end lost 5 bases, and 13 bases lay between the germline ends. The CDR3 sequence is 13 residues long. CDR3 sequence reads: CASRRRGGETQYF. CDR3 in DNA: TGTGCCAGCAGACGGAGAGGGGGGGAGACCCAGTACTTC.

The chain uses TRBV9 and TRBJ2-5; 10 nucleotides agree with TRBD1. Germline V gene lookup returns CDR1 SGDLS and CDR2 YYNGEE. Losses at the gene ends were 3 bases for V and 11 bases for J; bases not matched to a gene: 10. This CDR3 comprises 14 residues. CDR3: CASSDGTGVKEQYF. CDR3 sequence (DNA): TGTGCCAGCAGCGATGGGACAGGGGTCAAGGAGCAGTACTTC.

The CDR3 is CASSARGDAGGRDTQYF. The CDR3 bases are TGTGCCAGCAGCGCCCGGGGGGATGCGGGGGGCCGGGATACGCAGTATTTT. The rearrangement uses TRBV9 and TRBJ2-3; TRBD2 aligns across 8 bases. Per germline, CDR1 SGDLS and CDR2 YYNGEE. J gave up 6 bases and V 3 bases, and 15 bases lay outside the gene matches. CDR3 length equals 17 residues.

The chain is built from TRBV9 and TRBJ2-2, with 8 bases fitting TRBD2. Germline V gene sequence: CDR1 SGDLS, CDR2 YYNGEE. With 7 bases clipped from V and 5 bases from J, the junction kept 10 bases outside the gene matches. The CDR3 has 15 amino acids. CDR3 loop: CASGTVAGPTGELFF. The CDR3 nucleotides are TGTGCCAGCGGAACTGTAGCGGGACCTACCGGGGAGCTGTTTTTT.

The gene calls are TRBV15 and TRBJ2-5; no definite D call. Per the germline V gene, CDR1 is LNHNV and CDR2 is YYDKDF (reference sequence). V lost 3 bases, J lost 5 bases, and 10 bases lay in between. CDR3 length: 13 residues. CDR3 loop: CATSSSRRETQYF. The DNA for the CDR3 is TGTGCCACCAGCAGTTCTAGAAGGGAGACCCAGTACTTC. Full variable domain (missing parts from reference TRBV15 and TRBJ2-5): DAMVIQNPRYQVTQFGKPVTLSCSQTLNHNVMYWYQQKSSQAPKLLFHYYDKDFNNEADTPDNFQSRRPNTSFCFLDIRSPGLGDTAMYLCATSSSRRETQYFGPGTRLLVL.

CDR3 sequence (DNA): TGTGCCAGCTCCCAACTTGGGGACCATGAAAAACTGTTTTTT. Translated, it gives CASSQLGDHEKLFF. The chain recombines TRBV18 with TRBJ1-4, with D perhaps TRBD1 (5 bases). The CDR3 totals 14 residues. Between the trimmed V and J ends, which lost 6 bases and 6 bases, there was a span of 14 bases. The V gene's germline CDR1 is KGHSH and CDR2 LQKENI.

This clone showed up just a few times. CDR3 nucleotide sequence: TGTGCCAGCAGCCAAGTTTTATCTGAAGATACGCAGTATTTT. It is translated as CASSQVLSEDTQYF. The rearrangement joins TRBV4-2 to TRBJ2-3; D not resolved. The CDR3 runs 14 residues. Germline V gives CDR1 LGHNA, CDR2 YNFKEQ. Trimming cost V 1 base and J 5 bases, with 10 bases left between them.

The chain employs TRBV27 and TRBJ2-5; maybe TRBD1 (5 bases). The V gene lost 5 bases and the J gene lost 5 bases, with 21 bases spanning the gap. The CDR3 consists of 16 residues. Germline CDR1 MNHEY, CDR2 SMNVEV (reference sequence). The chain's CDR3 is CASSPDPRVGAETQYF. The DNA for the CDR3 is TGTGCCAGCAGTCCCGACCCCAGGGTAGGGGCTGAGACCCAGTACTTC.

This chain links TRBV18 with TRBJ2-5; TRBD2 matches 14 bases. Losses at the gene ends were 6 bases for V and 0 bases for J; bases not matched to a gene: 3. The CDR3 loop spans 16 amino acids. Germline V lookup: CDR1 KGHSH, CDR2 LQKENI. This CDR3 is CASSRTSGRHQETQYF. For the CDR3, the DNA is TGTGCCAGCTCGCGGACTAGCGGGAGGCACCAAGAGACCCAGTACTTC. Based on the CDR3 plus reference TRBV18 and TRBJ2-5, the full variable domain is NAGVMQNPRHLVRRRGQEARLRCSPMKGHSHVYWYRQLPEEGLKFMVYLQKENIIDESGMPKERFSAEFPKEGPSILRIQQVVRGDSAAYFCASSRTSGRHQETQYFGPGTRLLVL.

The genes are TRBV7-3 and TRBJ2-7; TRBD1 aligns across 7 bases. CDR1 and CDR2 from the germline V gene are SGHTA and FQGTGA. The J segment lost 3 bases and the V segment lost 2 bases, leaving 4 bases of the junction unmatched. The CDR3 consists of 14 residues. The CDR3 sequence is CASSLRAGGYEQYF. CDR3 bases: TGTGCCAGCAGCTTACGGGCAGGGGGCTACGAGCAGTACTTC.

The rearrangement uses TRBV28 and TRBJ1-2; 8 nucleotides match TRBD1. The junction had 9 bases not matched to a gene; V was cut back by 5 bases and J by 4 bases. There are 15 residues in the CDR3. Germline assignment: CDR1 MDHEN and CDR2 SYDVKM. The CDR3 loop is CASSDGGQALYGYTF. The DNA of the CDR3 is TGTGCCAGCAGTGACGGGGGACAGGCCCTCTATGGCTACACCTTC.

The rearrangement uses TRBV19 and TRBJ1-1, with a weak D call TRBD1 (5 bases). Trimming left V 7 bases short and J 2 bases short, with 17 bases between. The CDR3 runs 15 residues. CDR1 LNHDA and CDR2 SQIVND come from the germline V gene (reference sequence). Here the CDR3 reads CASTPGPYFNTEAFF. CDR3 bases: TGTGCCAGTACTCCAGGGCCCTACTTTAACACTGAAGCTTTCTTT.

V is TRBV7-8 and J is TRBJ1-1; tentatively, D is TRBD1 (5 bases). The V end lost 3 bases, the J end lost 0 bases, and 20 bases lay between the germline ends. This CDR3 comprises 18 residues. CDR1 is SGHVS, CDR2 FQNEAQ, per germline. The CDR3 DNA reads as TGTGCCAGCAGCTTCTTCGAGGGGTTTGGGATGGTGAACACTGAAGCTTTCTTT. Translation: CASSFFEGFGMVNTEAFF.

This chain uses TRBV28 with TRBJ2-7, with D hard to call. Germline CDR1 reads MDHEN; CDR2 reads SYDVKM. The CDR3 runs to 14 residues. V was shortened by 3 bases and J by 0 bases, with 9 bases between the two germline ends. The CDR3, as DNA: TGTGCCAGCAGTTTGGTAGCTAGCTCCTACGAGCAGTACTTC. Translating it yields CASSLVASSYEQYF.

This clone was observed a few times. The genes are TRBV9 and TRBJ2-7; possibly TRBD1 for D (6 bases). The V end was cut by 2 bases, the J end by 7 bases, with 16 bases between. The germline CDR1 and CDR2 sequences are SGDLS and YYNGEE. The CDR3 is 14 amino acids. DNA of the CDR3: TGTGCCAGCAGCGTTGGGCCCAATCAGGGGGAGCAGTACTTC. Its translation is CASSVGPNQGEQYF. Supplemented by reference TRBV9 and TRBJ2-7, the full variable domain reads DSGVTQTPKHLITATGQRVTLRCSPRSGDLSVYWYQQSLDQGLQFLIQYYNGEERAKGNILERFSAQQFPDLHSELNLSSLELGDSALYFCASSVGPNQGEQYFGPGTRLTVT.

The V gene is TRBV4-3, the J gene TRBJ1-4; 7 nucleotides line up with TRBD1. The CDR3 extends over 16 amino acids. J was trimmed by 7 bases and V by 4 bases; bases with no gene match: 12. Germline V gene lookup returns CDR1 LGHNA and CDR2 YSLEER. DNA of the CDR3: TGCGCCAGCAGCCTAACCTGGACAGGAGGGAGTGAAAAACTGTTTTTT. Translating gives CASSLTWTGGSEKLFF.

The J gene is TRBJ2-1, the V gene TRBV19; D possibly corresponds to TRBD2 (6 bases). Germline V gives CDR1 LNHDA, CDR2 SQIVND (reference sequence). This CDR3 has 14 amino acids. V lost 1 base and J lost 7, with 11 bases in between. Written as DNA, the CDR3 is TGTGCCAGTAGTATAGCGGGGGAAGGTAATGAGCAGTTCTTC. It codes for CASSIAGEGNEQFF.

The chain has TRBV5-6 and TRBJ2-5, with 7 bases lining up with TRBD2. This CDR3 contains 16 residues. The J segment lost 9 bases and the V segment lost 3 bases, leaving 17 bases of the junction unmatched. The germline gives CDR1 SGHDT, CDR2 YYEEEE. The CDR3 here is CASSSDWEGPRGAQYF. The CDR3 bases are TGTGCCAGCAGCTCGGATTGGGAGGGCCCCCGTGGGGCCCAGTACTTC. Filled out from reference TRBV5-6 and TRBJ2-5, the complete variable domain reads DAGVTQSPTHLIKTRGQQVTLRCSPKSGHDTVSWYQQALGQGPQFIFQYYEEEERQRGNFPDRFSGHQFPNYSSELNVNALLLGDSALYLCASSSDWEGPRGAQYFGPGTRLLVL.

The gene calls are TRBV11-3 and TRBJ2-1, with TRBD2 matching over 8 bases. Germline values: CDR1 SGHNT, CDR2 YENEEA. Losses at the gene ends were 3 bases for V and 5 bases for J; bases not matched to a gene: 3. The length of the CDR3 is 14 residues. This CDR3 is CASSFPGGHNEQFF. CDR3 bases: TGTGCCAGCAGCTTTCCGGGGGGGCACAATGAGCAGTTCTTC.

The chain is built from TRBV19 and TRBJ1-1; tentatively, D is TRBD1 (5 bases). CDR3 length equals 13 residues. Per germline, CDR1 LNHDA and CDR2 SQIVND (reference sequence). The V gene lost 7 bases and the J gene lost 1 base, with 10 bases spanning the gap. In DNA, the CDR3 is TGTGCCAGTACCCTTACAGGGAACACTGAAGCTTTCTTT. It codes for CASTLTGNTEAFF.

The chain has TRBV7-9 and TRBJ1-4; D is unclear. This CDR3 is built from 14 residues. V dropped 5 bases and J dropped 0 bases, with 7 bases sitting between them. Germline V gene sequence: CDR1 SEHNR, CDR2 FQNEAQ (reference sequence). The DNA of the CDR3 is TGTGCCAGCAGCCCGCCGGCAACTAATGAAAAACTGTTTTTT. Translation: CASSPPATNEKLFF.